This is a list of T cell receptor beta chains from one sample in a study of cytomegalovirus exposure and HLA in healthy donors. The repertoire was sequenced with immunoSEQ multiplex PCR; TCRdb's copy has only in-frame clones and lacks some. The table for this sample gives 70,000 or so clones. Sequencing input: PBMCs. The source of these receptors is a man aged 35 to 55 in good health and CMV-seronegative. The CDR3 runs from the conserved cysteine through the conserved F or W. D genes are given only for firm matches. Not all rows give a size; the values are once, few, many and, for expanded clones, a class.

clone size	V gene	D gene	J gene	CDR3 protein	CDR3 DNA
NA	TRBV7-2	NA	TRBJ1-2	CASSLGAGANYGYTF	TGTGCCAGCAGCTTAGGTGCAGGTGCTAACTATGGCTACACCTTC
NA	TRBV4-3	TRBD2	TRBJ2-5	CASSQGGTSGEETQYF	TGCGCCAGCAGCCAAGGAGGGACTAGCGGGGAAGAGACCCAGTACTTC
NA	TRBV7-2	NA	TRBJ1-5	CASSLVPGPSNQPQHF	TGTGCCAGCAGCTTAGTTCCAGGGCCTAGCAATCAGCCCCAGCATTTT
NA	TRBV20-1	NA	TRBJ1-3	CSARAAESIYF	TGCAGTGCTAGAGCGGCGGAGTCCATATATTTT
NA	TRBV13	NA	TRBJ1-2	CASSLDQGGYTF	TGTGCCAGCAGCTTAGATCAGGGTGGCTACACCTTC
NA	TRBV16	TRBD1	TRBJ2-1	CASSPLRDRDYNEQFF	TGTGCCAGCAGCCCTCTCCGGGACAGGGATTACAATGAGCAGTTCTTC
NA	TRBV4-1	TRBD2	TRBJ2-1	CASSPRLAGSYNEQFF	TGCGCCAGCAGCCCCCGACTAGCGGGATCCTACAATGAGCAGTTCTTC
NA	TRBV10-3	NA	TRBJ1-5	CAISGQASNQPQHF	TGTGCCATCAGTGGACAGGCGAGCAATCAGCCCCAGCATTTT
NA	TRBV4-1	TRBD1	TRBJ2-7	CASSRDRSISYEQYF	TGCGCCAGCAGCCGGGACAGGTCTATATCCTACGAGCAGTACTTC
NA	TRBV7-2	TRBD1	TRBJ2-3	CASSLKRSQGASDTQYF	TGTGCCAGCAGCTTAAAACGGTCCCAGGGGGCATCGGATACGCAGTATTTT
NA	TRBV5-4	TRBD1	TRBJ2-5	CASRGQDQETQYF	TGTGCCAGCAGAGGACAGGACCAAGAGACCCAGTACTTC
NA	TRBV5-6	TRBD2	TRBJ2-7	CASSSPSGRAYEQYF	TGTGCCAGCAGCTCTCCTAGCGGGAGGGCGTACGAGCAGTACTTC
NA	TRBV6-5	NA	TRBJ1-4	CASSYKSGEKLFF	TGTGCCAGCAGTTACAAGAGCGGGGAAAAACTGTTTTTT
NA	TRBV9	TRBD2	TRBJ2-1	CASSAGTSGTNEQFF	TGTGCCAGCAGCGCCGGGACTAGCGGGACCAATGAGCAGTTCTTC
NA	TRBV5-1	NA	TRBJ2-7	CASSLGNSEQYF	TGCGCCAGCAGCTTGGGTAACTCCGAGCAGTACTTC
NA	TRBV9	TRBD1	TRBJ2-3	CASSSRGRDTQYF	TGTGCCAGCAGCAGCAGGGGGCGAGATACGCAGTATTTT
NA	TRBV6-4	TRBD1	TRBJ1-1	CASSTTGDTEAFF	TGTGCCAGCAGTACCACAGGGGACACTGAAGCTTTCTTT
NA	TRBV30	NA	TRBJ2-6	CAWSGGPGANVLTF	TGTGCCTGGAGCGGGGGACCTGGGGCCAACGTCCTGACTTTC
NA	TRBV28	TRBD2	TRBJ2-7	CASTRTSGRYEQYF	TGTGCCAGCACCAGGACTAGCGGGAGGTACGAGCAGTACTTC
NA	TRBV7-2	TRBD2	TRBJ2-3	CASSLKGVAGGYTDTQYF	TGTGCCAGCAGCTTAAAGGGGGTAGCGGGGGGGTACACAGATACGCAGTATTTT
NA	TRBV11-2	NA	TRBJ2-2	CASSPHGELFF	TGTGCCAGCAGCCCCCACGGGGAGCTGTTTTTT
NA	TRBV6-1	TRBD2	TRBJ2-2	CASSQATSGGELFF	TGTGCCAGCAGCCAGGCGACTAGCGGGGGGGAGCTGTTTTTT
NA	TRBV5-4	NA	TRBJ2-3	CASSSFTDTQYF	TGTGCCAGCAGCTCCTTCACAGATACGCAGTATTTT
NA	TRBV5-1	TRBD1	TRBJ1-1	CASSDQGAADTEAFF	TGCGCCAGCAGCGATCAGGGGGCTGCTGACACTGAAGCTTTCTTT
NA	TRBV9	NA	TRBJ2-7	CASSVSGTTKTYEQYF	TGTGCCAGCAGCGTTTCCGGGACAACAAAAACCTACGAGCAGTACTTC
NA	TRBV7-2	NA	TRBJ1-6	CASSLVSDSPLHF	TGTGCCAGCAGCTTAGTCTCCGATTCACCCCTCCACTTT
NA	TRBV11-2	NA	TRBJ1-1	CASSHPGENTEAFF	TGTGCCAGCAGCCATCCAGGCGAGAACACTGAAGCTTTCTTT
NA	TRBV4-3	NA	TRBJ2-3	CASSQEEQTGSTDTQYF	TGCGCCAGCAGCCAAGAAGAGCAGACAGGAAGCACAGATACGCAGTATTTT
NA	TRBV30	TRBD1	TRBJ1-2	CAWRVGTGDGYTF	TGTGCCTGGAGAGTGGGGACAGGGGATGGCTACACCTTC
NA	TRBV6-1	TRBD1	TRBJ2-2	CASSEYRGGTGELFF	TGTGCCAGCAGTGAATACAGGGGTGGAACCGGGGAGCTGTTTTTT
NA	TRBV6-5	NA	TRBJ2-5	CASSLRETQETQYF	TGTGCCAGCAGTCTCCGGGAAACTCAAGAGACCCAGTACTTC
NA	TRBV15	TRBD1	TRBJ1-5	CATSTLRDRDLGQPQHF	TGTGCCACCAGCACACTCCGGGACAGGGATTTAGGTCAGCCCCAGCATTTT
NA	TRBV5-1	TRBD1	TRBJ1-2	CASSLGTVNPYGYTF	TGCGCCAGCAGCTTAGGGACAGTAAACCCCTATGGCTACACCTTC
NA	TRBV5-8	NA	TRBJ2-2	CASSFPGFQATGELFF	TGTGCCAGCAGCTTTCCGGGGTTTCAGGCCACCGGGGAGCTGTTTTTT
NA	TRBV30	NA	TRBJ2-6	CAWSVRGGANVLTF	TGTGCCTGGAGTGTACGAGGGGGGGCCAACGTCCTGACTTTC
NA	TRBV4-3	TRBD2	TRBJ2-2	CASSQDFVAGGPNTGELFF	TGCGCCAGCAGCCAAGACTTTGTAGCGGGGGGGCCGAACACCGGGGAGCTGTTTTTT
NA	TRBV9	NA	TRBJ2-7	CASSVGQVTYEQYF	TGTGCCAGCAGCGTAGGGCAGGTTACCTACGAGCAGTACTTC
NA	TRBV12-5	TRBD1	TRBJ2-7	CASGQGFHEQYF	TGTGCTAGTGGACAGGGGTTCCACGAGCAGTACTTC
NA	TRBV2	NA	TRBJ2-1	CASSPNYNEQFF	TGTGCCAGCAGTCCCAACTACAATGAGCAGTTCTTC
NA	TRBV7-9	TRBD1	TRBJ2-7	CASNPDRAYEQYF	TGTGCCAGCAACCCGGACAGGGCCTACGAGCAGTACTTC
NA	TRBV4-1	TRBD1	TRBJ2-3	CASSQDSPGQGTDTQYF	TGCGCCAGCAGCCAAGATTCCCCTGGACAGGGGACGGATACGCAGTATTTT
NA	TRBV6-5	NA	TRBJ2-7	CASSYARGRDYEQYF	TGTGCCAGCAGTTACGCCAGGGGTCGGGACTACGAGCAGTACTTC
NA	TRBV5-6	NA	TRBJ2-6	CASGVLHTTGANVLTF	TGTGCCAGCGGAGTTCTTCATACAACTGGGGCCAACGTCCTGACTTTC
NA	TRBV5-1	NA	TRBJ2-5	CASSPERGETQYF	TGCGCCAGCAGCCCGGAAAGGGGGGAGACCCAGTACTTC
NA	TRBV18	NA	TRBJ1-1	CASSSGGGVMNTEAFF	TGTGCCAGCTCGAGCGGCGGCGGGGTAATGAACACTGAAGCTTTCTTT
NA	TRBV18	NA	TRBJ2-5	CASSPPTTAQETQYF	TGTGCCAGCTCACCACCAACGACAGCCCAAGAGACCCAGTACTTC
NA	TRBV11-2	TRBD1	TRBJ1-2	CASSLERQGPLF	TGTGCCAGCAGCTTAGAGAGACAGGGGCCCCTTTTC
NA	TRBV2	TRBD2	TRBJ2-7	CASKVASGGAVHEQYF	TGTGCCAGCAAGGTCGCTAGCGGGGGGGCTGTTCACGAGCAGTACTTC
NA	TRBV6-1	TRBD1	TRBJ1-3	CASRLGQGTGNTIYF	TGTGCCAGCAGACTTGGACAGGGCACCGGAAACACCATATATTTT
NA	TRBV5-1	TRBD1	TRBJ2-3	CASSGSGQGTDTQYF	TGCGCCAGCAGCGGGTCGGGACAGGGGACAGATACGCAGTATTTT
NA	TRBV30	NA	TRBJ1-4	CAWRNQGPTNEKLFF	TGTGCCTGGAGGAACCAGGGGCCGACTAATGAAAAACTGTTTTTT
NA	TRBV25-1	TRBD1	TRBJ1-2	CASSGPGKGQGRSYGYTF	TGTGCCAGCAGTGGGCCAGGGAAGGGACAGGGAAGAAGCTATGGCTACACCTTC
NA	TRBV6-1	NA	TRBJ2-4	CASSEARQRWAKNIQYF	TGTGCCAGCAGTGAAGCGCGGCAGCGATGGGCCAAAAACATTCAGTACTTC
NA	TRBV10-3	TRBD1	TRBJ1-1	CAIRVGTGDRNTEAFF	TGTGCCATCAGAGTCGGGACAGGGGACCGGAACACTGAAGCTTTCTTT
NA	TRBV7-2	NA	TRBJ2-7	CASSLEARLYEQYF	TGTGCCAGCAGCTTAGAGGCCCGACTCTACGAGCAGTACTTC
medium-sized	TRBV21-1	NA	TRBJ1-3	CASRGLQGNTIYF	TGTGCCAGCAGGGGGCTACAGGGAAACACCATATATTTT